This TCR beta chain is from a study of cytomegalovirus exposure and HLA in healthy donors. Regarding the study as a whole: Testing in vitro showed three CMV-associated chains specific for CMV antigens. Cytomegalovirus-associated TCR beta chains were listed, numbering some 180. Previously analyzed data showed that most TCR beta V segments were productive at a frequency of about 87% or about 30%.

Notes on this clone: Its antigen is undetermined.

13 Jbeta primers and 60 Vbeta primers were used for the PCR. Data came from immunoSEQ multiplex PCR; TCRdb stores just in-frame clones and leaves some out. The top ten hold roughly 0.31% of the sample, which has approximately 300,000 clones, 80% seen once. The specimen was PBMCs. The TCR sequence derives from a girl aged 2 to 9 in good health and CMV-seronegative.

The CDR3: CAWIFGTGTTYNEQFF. The CDR3 DNA reads TGTGCCTGGATCTTTGGGACCGGGACTACCTACAATGAGCAGTTCTTC. The V gene is TRBV30, the J gene TRBJ2-1, with 7 bases matching TRBD2. V shed 4 bases and J 2 bases; nucleotides not matched to a gene: 11. CDR3 length: 16 amino acids. CDR1 GTSNPN and CDR2 SVGIG come from the germline V gene (reference sequence). The full variable domain, with the rest looked up from reference TRBV30 and TRBJ2-1, is SQTIHQWPATLVQPVGSPLSLECTVEGTSNPNLYWYRQAAGRGLQLLFYSVGIGQISSEVPQNLSASRPQDRQFILSSKKLLLSDSGFYLCAWIFGTGTTYNEQFFGPGTRLTVL.